This is a list of T cell receptor beta chains from one sample in a study of cytomegalovirus exposure and HLA in healthy donors. Some clones are missing from TCRdb's copy, which holds only in-frame ones; the method was immunoSEQ multiplex PCR. Here the sample spans about 140,000 clones, roughly 79% being singletons. Sequencing used PBMCs. The receptor set was obtained from a woman between 40 and 50 years old in good health and CMV-seronegative. CDR3s include the opening cysteine and the closing phenylalanine or tryptophan. D genes are given only for firm matches. For some rows the clone size is stated as once, few or many, or as a class when expanded; others skip it.

clone size	V gene	J gene	D gene	CDR3 protein	CDR3 DNA
-	TRBV4-3	TRBJ2-2	TRBD2	CASSRFQSGLAGGGRTGELFF	TGCGCCAGCAGCCGATTTCAGTCCGGACTAGCGGGAGGGGGCCGCACCGGGGAGCTGTTTTTT
-	TRBV19	TRBJ1-1	-	CASNWGGSTEAFF	TGTGCCAGTAATTGGGGAGGGTCCACTGAAGCTTTCTTT
-	TRBV4-1	TRBJ1-1	-	CASSHPARTEAFF	TGCGCCAGCAGCCACCCTGCCAGGACTGAAGCTTTCTTT
-	TRBV27	TRBJ2-7	-	CASSPFGRGNEQYF	TGTGCCAGCAGTCCCTTTGGTCGGGGAAACGAGCAGTACTTC
-	TRBV13	TRBJ2-7	-	CASSLEDDYEQYF	TGTGCCAGCAGCTTAGAGGACGACTACGAGCAGTACTTC
-	TRBV6-5	TRBJ2-5	-	CASSRTRTIRETQYF	TGTGCCAGCAGCCGTACACGGACTATTAGAGAGACCCAGTACTTC
-	TRBV27	TRBJ2-7	TRBD2	CASSRGLAGTYEQYF	TGTGCCAGCAGCAGGGGACTAGCGGGGACCTACGAGCAGTACTTC
once	TRBV2	TRBJ2-7	-	CASSDVEYSEQYF	TGTGCCAGCAGTGACGTCGAATACTCCGAGCAGTACTTC
-	TRBV19	TRBJ1-2	TRBD1	CASSPDRGRNYGYTF	TGTGCCAGTAGCCCTGACAGGGGGCGCAACTATGGCTACACCTTC
-	TRBV2	TRBJ2-7	TRBD2	CASSELWTSDHEQYF	TGTGCCAGCAGTGAGCTATGGACTAGCGACCACGAGCAGTACTTC
-	TRBV5-5	TRBJ2-2	-	CASSMFLDTPLGELFF	TGTGCCAGCAGCATGTTTTTGGACACTCCCCTCGGGGAGCTGTTTTTT
-	TRBV11-2	TRBJ1-6	-	CASSYDPDSPLHF	TGTGCCAGCAGCTACGATCCGGATTCACCCCTCCACTTT
-	TRBV6-6	TRBJ1-1	TRBD1	CASSYRTGENTEAFF	TGTGCCAGCAGTTATAGGACAGGGGAAAACACTGAAGCTTTCTTT
-	TRBV9	TRBJ2-3	TRBD2	CASSAALGGWTDTQYF	TGTGCCAGCAGCGCGGCCTTGGGAGGGTGGACAGATACGCAGTATTTT